This T cell receptor (beta chain) came from a study of beta chain features in type 1 diabetes. Study-level background: Across every sample, around 98 million sorted cells were examined in total.

This clone was seen more than once but under ten times. Its target is unknown. Notes on the study in general: Researchers report that Type 1 diabetes patients had moderately but significantly shorter TCRB CDR3s across all four CD4+ subsets.

As every portion of the isolated RNA was reverse transcribed, the sequencing read expressed TCRB transcripts. TCRdb's copy holds only in-frame clones and misses some; the assay was immunoSEQ multiplex PCR. The sample carries some 640,000 clones, more than 12% recorded once. Germline assignment: CDR1 LNHNV and CDR2 YYDKDF (reference sequence). This CDR3 has 11 residues. Trimming cost V 8 bases and J 2 bases, with 6 bases left between them. Sequencing was carried out using naive CD4+ T cells from blood. The clonotype comes from a man between 18 and 29 years old with type 1 diabetes. V is TRBV15 and J is TRBJ1-2; D gene uncertain. The CDR3, as DNA: TGTGCCACCGGCGAGAACTATGGCTACACCTTC. This codes for CATGENYGYTF.